These 3 T cell receptor beta chains share one sample of origin, sequenced in a study of T cell responses to AZD1222 COVID-19 vaccine. Profiling relied on immunoSEQ multiplex PCR, and the TCRdb table lists in-frame clones only, not all of them. The sample shows roughly 150,000 clones, 88% of them seen only once. The sample in question was peripheral blood, obtained 28 days after the second AZD1222 dose. These receptors were collected from an adult who received the AZD1222 COVID-19 vaccine.

The rearrangement joins TRBV23-1 to TRBJ1-2; D unclear. TRBV23-1 has ORF status, its function being uncertain. The V end was cut by 7 bases, the J end by 2 bases, with 8 bases between. The CDR3 covers 12 residues. The CDR3 DNA sequence: TGCGCCAGCACCGGGAACAACTATGGCTACACCTTC. Its translation is CASTGNNYGYTF.

This sequence joins TRBV28 and TRBJ2-2; D not certain. Germline CDR1 MDHEN, CDR2 SYDVKM. Trimming took off 3 bases at V and 6 bases at J, with 14 bases between the two ends. The CDR3 has 15 amino acids. The DNA for the CDR3 is TGTGCCAGCAGTTTTCCCGGGTTTAAAGCCGGGGAGCTGTTTTTT. Encoded protein: CASSFPGFKAGELFF.

The rearrangement joins TRBV7-2 to TRBJ1-2; 9 positions agree with TRBD1. Germline V gives CDR1 SGHTA, CDR2 FQGNSA. V trimming: 0 bases; J trimming: 2 bases; junction bases outside the gene matches: 1. CDR3 length: 15 residues. The CDR3, as DNA: TGTGCCAGCAGCTTAGCCGGGACAGGGAACTATGGCTACACCTTC. Translation: CASSLAGTGNYGYTF.